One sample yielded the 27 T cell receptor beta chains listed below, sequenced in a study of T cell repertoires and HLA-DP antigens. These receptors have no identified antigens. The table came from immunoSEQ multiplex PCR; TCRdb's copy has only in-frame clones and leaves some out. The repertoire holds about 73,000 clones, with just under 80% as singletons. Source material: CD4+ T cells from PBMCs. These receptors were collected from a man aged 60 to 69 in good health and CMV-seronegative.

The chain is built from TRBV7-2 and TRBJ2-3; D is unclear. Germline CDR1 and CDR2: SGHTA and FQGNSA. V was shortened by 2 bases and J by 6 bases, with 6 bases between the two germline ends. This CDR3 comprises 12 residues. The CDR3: CASSLFSDTQYF. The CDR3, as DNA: TGTGCCAGCAGCTTATTTAGTGATACGCAGTATTTT.

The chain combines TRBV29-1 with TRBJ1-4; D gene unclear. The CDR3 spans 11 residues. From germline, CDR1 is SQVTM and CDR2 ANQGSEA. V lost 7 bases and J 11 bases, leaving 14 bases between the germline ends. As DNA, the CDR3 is TGCAGCGCCGCCTGGATGGAGAAACTGTTTTTT. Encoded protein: CSAAWMEKLFF.

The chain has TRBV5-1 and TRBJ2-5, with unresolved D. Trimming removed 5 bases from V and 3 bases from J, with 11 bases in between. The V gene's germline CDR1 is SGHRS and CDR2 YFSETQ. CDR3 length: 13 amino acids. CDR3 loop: CASSTSREETQYF. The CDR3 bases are TGCGCCAGCAGTACATCCCGGGAAGAGACCCAGTACTTC.

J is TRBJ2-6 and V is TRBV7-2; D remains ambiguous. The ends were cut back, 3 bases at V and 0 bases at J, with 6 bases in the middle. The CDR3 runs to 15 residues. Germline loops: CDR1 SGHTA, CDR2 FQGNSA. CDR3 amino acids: CASSLDLSGANVLTF. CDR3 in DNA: TGTGCCAGCAGCTTGGACCTCTCTGGGGCCAACGTCCTGACTTTC.

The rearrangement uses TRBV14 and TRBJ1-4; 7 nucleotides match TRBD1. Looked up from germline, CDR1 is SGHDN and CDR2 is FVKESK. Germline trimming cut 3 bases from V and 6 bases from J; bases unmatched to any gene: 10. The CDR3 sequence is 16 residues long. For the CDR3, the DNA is TGTGCCAGCAGCCACCTTTCGACAGGGTCGGATGAAAAACTGTTTTTT. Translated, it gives CASSHLSTGSDEKLFF.

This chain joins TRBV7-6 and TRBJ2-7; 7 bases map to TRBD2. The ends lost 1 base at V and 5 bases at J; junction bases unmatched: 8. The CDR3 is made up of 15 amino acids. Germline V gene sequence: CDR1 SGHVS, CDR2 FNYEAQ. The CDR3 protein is CASSLEFSGADEQYF. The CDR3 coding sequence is TGTGCCAGCAGCTTAGAATTCAGCGGGGCGGACGAGCAGTACTTC. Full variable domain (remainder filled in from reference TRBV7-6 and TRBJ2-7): GAGVSQSPRYKVTKRGQDVALRCDPISGHVSLYWYRQALGQGPEFLTYFNYEAQQDKSGLPNDRFSAERPEGSISTLTIQRTEQRDSAMYRCASSLEFSGADEQYFGPGTRLTVT.

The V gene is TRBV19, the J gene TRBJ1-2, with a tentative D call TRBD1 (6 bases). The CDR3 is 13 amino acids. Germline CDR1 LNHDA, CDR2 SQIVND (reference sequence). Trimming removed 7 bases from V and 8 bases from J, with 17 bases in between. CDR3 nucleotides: TGTGCCAGTAACTTCCCAGGGGCCCGGGGCTACACCTTC. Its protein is CASNFPGARGYTF. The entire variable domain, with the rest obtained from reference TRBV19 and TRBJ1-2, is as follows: DGGITQSPKYLFRKEGQNVTLSCEQNLNHDAMYWYRQDPGQGLRLIYYSQIVNDFQKGDIAEGYSVSREKKESFPLTVTSAQKNPTAFYLCASNFPGARGYTFGSGTRLTVV.

CDR3: CASSGQGRETQYF. The CDR3 coding sequence is TGTGCCAGCAGTGGGCAGGGAAGAGAGACCCAGTACTTC. The genes are TRBV2 and TRBJ2-5; weak D call: TRBD1 (5 bases). The CDR3 loop spans 13 amino acids. Germline-derived CDR1 and CDR2 are SNHLY and FYNNEI. The V gene lost 4 bases and the J gene lost 4 bases, with 10 bases spanning the gap.

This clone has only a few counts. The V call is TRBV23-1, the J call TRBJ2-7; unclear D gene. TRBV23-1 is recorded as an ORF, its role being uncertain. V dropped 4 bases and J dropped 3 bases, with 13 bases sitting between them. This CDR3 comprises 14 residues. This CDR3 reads CASSPGPCYYEQYV. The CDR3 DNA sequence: TGCGCCAGCAGTCCCGGCCCCTGTTACTACGAGCAGTACGTC.

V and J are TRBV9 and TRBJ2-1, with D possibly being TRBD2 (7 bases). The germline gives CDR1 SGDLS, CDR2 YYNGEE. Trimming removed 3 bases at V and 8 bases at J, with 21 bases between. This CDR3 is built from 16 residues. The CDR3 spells CASSGYGTPLADEQFF. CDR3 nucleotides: TGTGCCAGCAGCGGCTACGGGACACCCCTAGCGGATGAGCAGTTCTTC.

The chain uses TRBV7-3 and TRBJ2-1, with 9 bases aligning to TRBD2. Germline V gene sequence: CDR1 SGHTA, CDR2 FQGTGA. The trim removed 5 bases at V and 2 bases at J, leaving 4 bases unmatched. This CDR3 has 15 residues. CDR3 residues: CASSLAGRAYNEQFF. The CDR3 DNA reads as TGTGCCAGCAGCCTAGCGGGAAGAGCCTACAATGAGCAGTTCTTC.

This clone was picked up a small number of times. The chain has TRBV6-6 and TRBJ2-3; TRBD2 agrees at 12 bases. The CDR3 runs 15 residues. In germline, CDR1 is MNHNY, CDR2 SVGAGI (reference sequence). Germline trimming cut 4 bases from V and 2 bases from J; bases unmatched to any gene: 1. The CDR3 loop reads CASSSSGRDTDTQYF. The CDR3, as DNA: TGTGCCAGCAGTTCTAGCGGGAGGGACACAGATACGCAGTATTTT.

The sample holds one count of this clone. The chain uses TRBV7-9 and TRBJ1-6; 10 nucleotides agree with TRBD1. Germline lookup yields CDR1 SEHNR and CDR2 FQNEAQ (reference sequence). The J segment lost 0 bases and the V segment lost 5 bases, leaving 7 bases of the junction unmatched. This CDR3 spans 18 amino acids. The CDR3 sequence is CASSRGGQGSSYNSPLHF. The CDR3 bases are TGTGCCAGCAGCCGAGGGGGACAGGGGAGCTCCTATAATTCACCCCTCCACTTT.

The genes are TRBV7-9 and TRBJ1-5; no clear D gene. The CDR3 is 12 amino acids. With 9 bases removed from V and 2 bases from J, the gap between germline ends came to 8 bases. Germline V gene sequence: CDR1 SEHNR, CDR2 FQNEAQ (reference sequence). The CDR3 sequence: CARTGGNQPQHF. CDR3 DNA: TGTGCCAGAACCGGGGGCAATCAGCCCCAGCATTTT.

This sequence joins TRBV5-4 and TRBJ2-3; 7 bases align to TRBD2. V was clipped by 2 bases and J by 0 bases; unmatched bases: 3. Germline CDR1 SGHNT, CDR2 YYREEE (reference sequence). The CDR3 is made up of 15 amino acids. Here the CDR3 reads CASSFFSGSTDTQYF. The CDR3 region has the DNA TGTGCCAGCAGCTTTTTTAGCGGGAGCACAGATACGCAGTATTTT.

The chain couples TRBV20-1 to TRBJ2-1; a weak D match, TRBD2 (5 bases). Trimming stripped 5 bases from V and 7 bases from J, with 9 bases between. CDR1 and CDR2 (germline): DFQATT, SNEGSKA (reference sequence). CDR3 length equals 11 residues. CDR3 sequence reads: CSAGGGNEQFF. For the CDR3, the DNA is TGCAGTGCTGGTGGAGGTAATGAGCAGTTCTTC.

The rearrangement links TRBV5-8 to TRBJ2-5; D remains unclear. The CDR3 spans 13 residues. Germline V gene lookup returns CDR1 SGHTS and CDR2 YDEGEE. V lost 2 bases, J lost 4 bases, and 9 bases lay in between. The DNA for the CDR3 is TGTGCCAGCAGCTTTAAGGGTCGAGAGACCCAGTACTTC. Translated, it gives CASSFKGRETQYF.

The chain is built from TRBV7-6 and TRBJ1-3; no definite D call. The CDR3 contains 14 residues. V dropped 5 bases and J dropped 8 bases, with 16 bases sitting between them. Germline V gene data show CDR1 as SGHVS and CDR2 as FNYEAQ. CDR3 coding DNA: TGTGCCAGCAGCCTGAATTTTTTCTGGGACACCATATATTTT. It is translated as CASSLNFFWDTIYF.

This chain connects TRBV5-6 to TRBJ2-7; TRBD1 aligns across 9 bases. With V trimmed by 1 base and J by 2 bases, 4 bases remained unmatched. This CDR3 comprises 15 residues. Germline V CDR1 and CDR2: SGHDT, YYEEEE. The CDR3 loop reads CASSLTGQGAYEQYV. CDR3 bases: TGTGCCAGCAGCTTGACGGGACAGGGAGCCTACGAGCAGTACGTC.

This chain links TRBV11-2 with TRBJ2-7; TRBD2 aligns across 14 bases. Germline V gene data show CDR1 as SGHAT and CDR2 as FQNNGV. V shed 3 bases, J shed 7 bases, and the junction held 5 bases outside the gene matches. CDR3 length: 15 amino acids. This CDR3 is CASSLRGLAGDEQYV. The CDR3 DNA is TGTGCCAGCAGCTTGCGGGGACTAGCGGGAGATGAGCAGTACGTC.

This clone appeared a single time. CDR3 DNA: TGTGCCAGCAGCCGGACCCTGGGACAGATCGAGCAGTACTTC. Translating gives CASSRTLGQIEQYF. The chain recombines TRBV11-2 with TRBJ2-5, with 7 positions matching TRBD1. Matching the DNA end better, TRBJ2-7 makes the J call doubtful. This CDR3 spans 14 amino acids. Germline values: CDR1 SGHAT, CDR2 FQNNGV.

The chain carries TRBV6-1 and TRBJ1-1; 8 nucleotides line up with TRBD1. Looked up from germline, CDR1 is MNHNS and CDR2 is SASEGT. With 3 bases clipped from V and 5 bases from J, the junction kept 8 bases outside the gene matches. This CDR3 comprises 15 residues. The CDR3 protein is CASSELHQGATEAFF. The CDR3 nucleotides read TGTGCCAGCAGTGAGCTCCATCAGGGGGCAACTGAAGCTTTCTTT.

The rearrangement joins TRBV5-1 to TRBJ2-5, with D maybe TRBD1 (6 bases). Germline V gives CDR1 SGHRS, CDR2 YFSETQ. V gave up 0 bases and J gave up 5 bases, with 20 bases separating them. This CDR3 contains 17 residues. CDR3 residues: CASSLVGTGTLAETQYF. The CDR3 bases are TGCGCCAGCAGCTTGGTAGGGACCGGGACACTCGCGGAGACCCAGTACTTC. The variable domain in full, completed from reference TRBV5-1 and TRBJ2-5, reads KAGVTQTPRYLIKTRGQQVTLSCSPISGHRSVSWYQQTPGQGLQFLFEYFSETQRNKGNFPGRFSGRQFSNSRSEMNVSTLELGDSALYLCASSLVGTGTLAETQYFGPGTRLLVL.

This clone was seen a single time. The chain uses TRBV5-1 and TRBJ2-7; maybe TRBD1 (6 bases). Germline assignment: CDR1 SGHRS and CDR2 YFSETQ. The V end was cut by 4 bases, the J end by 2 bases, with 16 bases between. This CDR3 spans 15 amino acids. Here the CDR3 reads CASSLGPTGAYEQYF. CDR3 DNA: TGCGCCAGCAGCCTGGGGCCGACAGGAGCCTACGAGCAGTACTTC.

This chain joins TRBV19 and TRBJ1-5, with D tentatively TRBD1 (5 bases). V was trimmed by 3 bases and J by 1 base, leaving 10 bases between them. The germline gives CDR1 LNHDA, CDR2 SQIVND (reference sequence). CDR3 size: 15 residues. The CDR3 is CASSIRAGSNQPQHF. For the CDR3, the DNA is TGTGCCAGTAGTATTCGCGCAGGGAGCAATCAGCCCCAGCATTTT.

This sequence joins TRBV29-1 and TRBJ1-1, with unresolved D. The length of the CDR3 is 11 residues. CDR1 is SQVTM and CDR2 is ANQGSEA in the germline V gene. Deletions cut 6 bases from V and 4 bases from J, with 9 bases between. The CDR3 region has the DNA TGCAGCGTCATTCGGGGCACTGAAGCTTTCTTT. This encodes CSVIRGTEAFF.

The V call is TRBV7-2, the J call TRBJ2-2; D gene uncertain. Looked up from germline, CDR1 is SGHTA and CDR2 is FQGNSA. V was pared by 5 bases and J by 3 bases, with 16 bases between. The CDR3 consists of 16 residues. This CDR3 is CASSPRAAEDTGELFF. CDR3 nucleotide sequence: TGTGCCAGCAGCCCCCGCGCCGCGGAAGACACCGGGGAGCTGTTTTTT. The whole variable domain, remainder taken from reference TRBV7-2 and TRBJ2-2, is GAGVSQSPSNKVTEKGKDVELRCDPISGHTALYWYRQSLGQGLEFLIYFQGNSAPDKSGLPSDRFSAERTGGSVSTLTIQRTQQEDSAVYLCASSPRAAEDTGELFFGEGSRLTVL.